Presented here are 25 T cell receptor beta chains from one specimen sequenced in a study of T cells in Graves' hyperthyroidism and ophthalmopathy. The CDR3 regions of TCR beta were amplified from RNA transcripts. The TCR CDR3 was amplified in a first-round RT-PCR using the HTBI primer set. From the multiplex PCR reads, TCRdb called clonotypes with MiXCR, one entry per CDR3 protein. The sample contains about 360,000 distinct CDR3 sequences, roughly 13% of which appear only once. Sample: blood. The receptors shown here come from a woman in her late teens or twenties with Graves' hyperthyroidism.

In this sample, this clonotype turned up many times. The rearrangement uses TRBV28 and TRBJ1-5; D gene ambiguous. The CDR3 contains 15 residues. V lost 7 bases to trimming and J lost 4 bases, with 17 bases between them. CDR1 MDHEN and CDR2 SYDVKM come from the germline V gene. CDR3 sequence: CASTWGGGGNQPQHF. The CDR3 DNA is TGTGCCAGCACCTGGGGAGGTGGAGGAAATCAGCCCCAGCATTTT. The whole variable domain, filled in from reference TRBV28 and TRBJ1-5, reads DVKVTQSSRYLVKRTGEKVFLECVQDMDHENMFWYRQDPGLGLRLIYFSYDVKMKEKGDIPEGYSVSREKKERFSLILESASTNQTSMYLCASTWGGGGNQPQHFGDGTRLSIL.

The chain is built from TRBV4-3 and TRBJ2-7; D is unresolved. Germline CDR1 LGHNA, CDR2 YSLEER. There are 14 residues in the CDR3. Trimming removed 0 bases at V and 5 bases at J, with 11 bases between. The CDR3 coding sequence is TGCGCCAGCAGCCAAGATGGGGTTTACGACGAGCAGTACTTC. Protein sequence: CASSQDGVYDEQYF.

This clonotype was seen a few times. This clone may be a read error of a much larger clone one base away. The CDR3 DNA reads as TGTGCCAGCAGTTTAGGGGGGGACATGAACACTGAAGCTTCCTTT. Residues: CASSLGGDMNTEASF. The chain carries TRBV12-3 or TRBV12-4 and TRBJ1-1, with D perhaps matching TRBD1 (6 bases). This CDR3 spans 15 amino acids.

This clonotype was found many times. The CDR3 reads CASSRGLDTGELFF. The CDR3 DNA is TGTGCCAGCAGTAGGGGGCTGGACACCGGGGAGCTGTTTTTT. This rearrangement joins TRBV6-1 to TRBJ2-2, with 7 positions matching TRBD1. With V trimmed by 5 bases and J by 3 bases, 3 bases remained unmatched. Per the germline V gene, CDR1 is MNHNS and CDR2 is SASEGT. The CDR3 covers 14 residues.

This clonotype was recorded a few times. The chain couples TRBV4-1 to TRBJ2-4; the D gene is possibly TRBD2 (6 bases). V lost 0 bases, J lost 5 bases, and 11 bases lay in between. The CDR3 totals 15 residues. Germline lookup yields CDR1 MGHRA and CDR2 YSYEKL. The DNA of the CDR3 is TGCGCCAGCAGCCAAGATGGGGCGGGGCAAAACATTCAGTACTTC. This sequence encodes CASSQDGAGQNIQYF.

The chain couples TRBV20-1 to TRBJ2-2; 9 positions agree with TRBD2. Trimming at V came to 1 base and at J to 6 bases, leaving 3 bases not matched to a gene. Germline V gene lookup returns CDR1 DFQATT and CDR2 SNEGSKA (reference sequence). The CDR3 loop spans 14 amino acids. The CDR3 coding sequence is TGCAGTGCTAGAGTAGCGGGAGCCGCCGGGGAGCTGTTTTTT. This translates into CSARVAGAAGELFF.

The genes are TRBV20-1 and TRBJ2-1, with TRBD1 as a possible D gene (6 bases). Germline values: CDR1 DFQATT, CDR2 SNEGSKA (reference sequence). Deletions cut 3 bases from V and 6 bases from J, with 12 bases between. CDR3 length: 13 amino acids. Here the CDR3 DNA reads TGCAGTGCTAGCACAGGGAGAGGCAATGAGCAGTTCTTC. It translates to CSASTGRGNEQFF.

This chain joins TRBV7-8 and TRBJ2-7; the match to TRBD2 covers 10 bases. The CDR3 runs 18 residues. The junction had 10 bases not matched to a gene; V was cut back by 0 bases and J by 2 bases. CDR1 and CDR2 (germline): SGHVS, FQNEAQ. CDR3 nucleotides: TGTGCCAGCAGCTTAGCTGGCGGGAGCGGGAGGGACCCCTACGAGCAGTACTTC. Residues: CASSLAGGSGRDPYEQYF. Complete variable domain (other parts from reference TRBV7-8 and TRBJ2-7): GAGVSQSPRYKVAKRGQDVALRCDPISGHVSLFWYQQALGQGPEFLTYFQNEAQLDKSGLPSDRFFAERPEGSVSTLKIQRTQQEDSAVYLCASSLAGGSGRDPYEQYFGPGTRLTVT.

The rearrangement uses TRBV20-1 and TRBJ2-7, with 8 positions matching TRBD2. The CDR3 totals 21 residues. The junction had 26 bases not matched to a gene; V was cut back by 2 bases and J by 2 bases. Germline V gene data show CDR1 as DFQATT and CDR2 as SNEGSKA (reference sequence). CDR3 in DNA: TGCAGTGCTAGATCCCCGGAGGTCCTCGAAAGCCCCCGGACTAGCCCCTACGAGCAGTACTTC. It is translated as CSARSPEVLESPRTSPYEQYF.

The chain joins TRBV24-1 to TRBJ2-5, with D unresolved. Trimming cost V 3 bases and J 3 bases, with 7 bases left between them. CDR1 and CDR2 from the germline V gene are KGHDR and SFDVKD. CDR3 length: 13 residues. CDR3 coding DNA: TGTGCCACCAGTGATCCGGCGGAAGAGACCCAGTACTTC. As protein: CATSDPAEETQYF.

This clonotype was recorded at least ten times. J is TRBJ2-5 and V is TRBV7-8, with D perhaps TRBD1 (5 bases). V gave up 2 bases and J gave up 5 bases, with 9 bases separating them. The CDR3 has 13 amino acids. Germline loops: CDR1 SGHVS, CDR2 FQNEAQ. In DNA form, the CDR3 reads TGTGCCAGCAGCTTACAGGGATTGGAGACCCAGTACTTC. Its translation: CASSLQGLETQYF.

In its sample, this clonotype was seen many times. The chain recombines TRBV3-1 with TRBJ2-1; TRBD1 agrees at 7 bases. CDR1 and CDR2 (germline): LGHDT, YNNKEL (reference sequence). V shed 3 bases and J 0 bases; nucleotides not matched to a gene: 8. The CDR3 runs to 17 residues. This CDR3 reads CASSQRQGYSSYNEQFF. CDR3 nucleotides: TGTGCCAGCAGCCAGCGACAGGGCTATTCCTCCTACAATGAGCAGTTCTTC.

This clonotype was observed many times. This sequence joins TRBV28 and TRBJ1-1; D unresolved. Trimming pared 4 bases from V and 0 bases from J, leaving 9 bases between. The CDR3 runs 14 residues. Germline CDR1 MDHEN, CDR2 SYDVKM. CDR3 nucleotide sequence: TGTGCCAGCAGTTCCGGGGATATGAACACTGAAGCTTTCTTT. Protein product: CASSSGDMNTEAFF.

CDR3 residues: CASSLGQTPLNNSPLHF. The CDR3 DNA reads TGTGCCAGCAGCTTAGGTCAGACCCCTCTCAATAATTCACCCCTCCACTTT. The rearrangement joins TRBV13 to TRBJ1-6, with D unresolved. This CDR3 has 17 amino acids. Germline V gene sequence: CDR1 PRHDT, CDR2 FYEKMQ (reference sequence). V was pared by 0 bases and J by 5 bases, with 14 bases between.

The table lists this clonotype with a few counts. This chain connects TRBV19 to TRBJ1-1; weak D call: TRBD1 (5 bases). V was shortened by 6 bases and J by 7 bases, with 9 bases between the two germline ends. The length of the CDR3 is 11 residues. CDR1 and CDR2 (germline): LNHDA, SQIVND (reference sequence). The CDR3 spells CASRWGGEAFF. The CDR3 DNA is TGTGCCAGTAGGTGGGGGGGTGAAGCTTTCTTT. Together with reference TRBV19 and TRBJ1-1, the CDR3 gives the full variable domain: DGGITQSPKYLFRKEGQNVTLSCEQNLNHDAMYWYRQDPGQGLRLIYYSQIVNDFQKGDIAEGYSVSREKKESFPLTVTSAQKNPTAFYLCASRWGGEAFFGQGTRLTVV.

To note about this clonotype: A much larger clone lies a single base off, so this may be a read error. The V call is TRBV2, the J call TRBJ1-2; possible D gene TRBD1, 5 bases. CDR1 and CDR2 (germline): SNHLY, FYNNEI. V gave up 6 bases and J gave up 7 bases, with 18 bases separating them. This CDR3 has 14 residues. For the CDR3, the DNA is TGTGCCAGCAGGAGCGACCCTTGGGACTGTGGCTACACCTTC. This codes for CASRSDPWDCGYTF.

CDR3 sequence: CASSPGGDVNEQFF. The CDR3 bases are TGTGCCAGCAGCCCTGGGGGCGACGTCAATGAGCAGTTCTTC. This rearrangement joins TRBV5-6 to TRBJ2-1, with TRBD1 as a possible D gene (6 bases). The germline V gene encodes CDR1 SGHDT and CDR2 YYEEEE. The CDR3 has 14 amino acids. Trimming removed 4 bases from V and 6 bases from J, with 14 bases in between.

This clonotype was recorded a few times. The chain employs TRBV9 and TRBJ2-1; 7 bases agree with TRBD2. Unmatched junction bases numbered 10, after V lost 3 bases and J lost 4 bases. The CDR3 runs 16 residues. Germline CDR1 SGDLS, CDR2 YYNGEE. As DNA, the CDR3 is TGTGCCAGCAGCGGATCGGATGGGACTACTTACAATGAGCAGTTCTTC. Encoded protein: CASSGSDGTTYNEQFF.

The table lists this clonotype with many counts. The V and J genes are TRBV28 and TRBJ1-1; TRBD1 matches 7 bases. Germline V gives CDR1 MDHEN, CDR2 SYDVKM. The V segment lost 7 bases and the J segment 5 bases; nucleotides outside the gene matches: 10. The CDR3 is made up of 14 amino acids. The CDR3 sequence: CASNKGGAGTEAFF. The CDR3 coding sequence is TGTGCCAGCAATAAAGGGGGCGCCGGGACTGAAGCTTTCTTT.

With respect to this clonotype: A much larger clone differs by one base, so this may be a read error. V and J are TRBV7-9 and TRBJ2-2, with D perhaps TRBD2 (6 bases). Germline values: CDR1 SEHNR, CDR2 FQNEAQ (reference sequence). CDR3 size: 14 residues. The CDR3 DNA reads as TGTGGCAGCCCCCGGGAGCGTTTGCCCGGGGAGCTGTTTTTT. Translated, it gives CGSPRERLPGELFF.

This clonotype was detected many times. The chain is built from TRBV24-1 and TRBJ1-1; TRBD1 matches at 9 bases. The length of the CDR3 is 13 residues. V was clipped by 3 bases and J by 11 bases; unmatched bases: 6. Germline assignment: CDR1 KGHDR and CDR2 SFDVKD. CDR3 loop: CATSDTRTGVAFF. CDR3 nucleotide sequence: TGTGCCACCAGTGATACGCGGACAGGGGTTGCTTTCTTT.

The V gene is TRBV19, the J gene TRBJ2-2; no clear D. CDR3 size: 13 residues. The germline V gene has CDR1 LNHDA and CDR2 SQIVND (reference sequence). The V end was cut by 4 bases, the J end by 4 bases, with 7 bases between. CDR3 DNA: TGTGCCAGTAGTAGCGGACGCACCGGGGAGCTGTTTTTT. Translated, it gives CASSSGRTGELFF.

The table lists this clonotype with many counts. CDR3 protein: CSVRSGRSVGEQYF. The CDR3 DNA follows: TGCAGCGTTAGAAGCGGGAGAAGTGTTGGCGAGCAGTACTTC. The rearrangement joins TRBV29-1 to TRBJ2-7; 8 nucleotides match TRBD2. V lost 5 bases, J lost 6 bases, and 12 bases stayed unmatched. Germline V gene sequence: CDR1 SQVTM, CDR2 ANQGSEA. This CDR3 comprises 14 residues.

A few counts support this clonotype. This rearrangement joins TRBV19 to TRBJ2-2; TRBD1 or TRBD2 may be the D gene (5 bases each). Germline loops: CDR1 LNHDA, CDR2 SQIVND (reference sequence). The CDR3 spans 14 residues. The V end was cut by 3 bases, the J end by 6 bases, with 11 bases between. The CDR3: CASSMGEVPGELFF. CDR3 DNA: TGTGCCAGTAGTATGGGGGAAGTTCCCGGGGAGCTGTTTTTT.

This clonotype was recorded a few times. This chain joins TRBV6-1 and TRBJ2-1, with D perhaps matching TRBD1 (6 bases). V dropped 7 bases and J dropped 6 bases, with 19 bases sitting between them. The length of the CDR3 is 15 residues. Germline CDR1 and CDR2: MNHNS and SASEGT. The CDR3 here is CASTPLQGKFNEQFF. The DNA for the CDR3 is TGTGCCAGCACCCCCCTACAGGGAAAGTTCAATGAGCAGTTCTTC.